The sequence of this T cell receptor (beta chain) was determined in a study of blood T cell repertoires in COVID-19. In the study overall: Material from acute and convalescent COVID-19 was sourced from the United States, Italy and Spain. PBMCs, B-cell-depleted T cells, or T cells provided the cDNA or gDNA that made up the material.

This clone was recorded a few times. The method was immunoSEQ multiplex PCR; TCRdb's version includes in-frame clones alone and lacks a portion of them. The sample gives 78,000 or so clones, 75% to 85% of which show up once; around 6% is in the top ten. The CDR3 loop spans 15 amino acids. V was trimmed by 5 bases and J by 7 bases, leaving 18 bases between them. Looked up from germline, CDR1 is MNHEY and CDR2 is SVGAGI. This TCR was recovered from a woman aged 60 to 75 with acute or convalescent COVID-19. The rearrangement links TRBV6-5 to TRBJ2-1; TRBD2 might be the D (5 bases). Sequencing was performed on peripheral blood. The CDR3 sequence: CASSTMPAPGNEQFF. The CDR3 region has the DNA TGTGCCAGCAGTACCATGCCTGCCCCGGGGAATGAGCAGTTCTTC.